A single sample is the source of the 8 T cell receptor beta chains below, sequenced in a study of cytomegalovirus exposure and HLA in healthy donors. 13 Jbeta primers and 60 Vbeta primers were used for the PCR. The repertoire was sequenced with immunoSEQ multiplex PCR; TCRdb's copy has only in-frame clones and lacks some. The sample lists about 160,000 clones; 70% to 80% were seen once. The material sequenced was PBMCs. The source of these receptors is a human donor in good health.

In DNA, the CDR3 is TGTGCCAGCAGAGGACAGTCCCAGCGTCATGGCTACACCTTC. Translated, it gives CASRGQSQRHGYTF. The chain carries TRBV27 and TRBJ1-2, with a possible D match to TRBD1 (6 bases). The CDR3 contains 14 residues. V lost 6 bases, J lost 6 bases, and 17 bases lay in between. In germline, CDR1 is MNHEY, CDR2 SMNVEV (reference sequence).

CDR3 coding DNA: TGTGCCTGGACGGGAGGGTGGGGCGGGGAGCTGTTTTTT. Protein product: CAWTGGWGGELFF. This chain connects TRBV30 to TRBJ2-2, with TRBD2 matching 8 bases. With V trimmed by 4 bases and J by 7 bases, 5 bases remained unmatched. Germline-derived CDR1 and CDR2 are GTSNPN and SVGIG (reference sequence). The CDR3 length is 13 residues.

The CDR3 sequence is CASSLRSVGLGTEAFF. The CDR3 bases are TGTGCCAGCAGCTTAAGGAGTGTGGGTCTTGGCACTGAAGCTTTCTTT. The chain combines TRBV7-9 with TRBJ1-1; D not resolved. Trimming shortened V by 2 bases and J by 4 bases, and 17 bases separated the two germline ends. Germline V gene sequence: CDR1 SEHNR, CDR2 FQNEAQ (reference sequence). The CDR3 runs to 16 residues.

The chain has TRBV7-8 and TRBJ2-3; D not certain. Germline values: CDR1 SGHVS, CDR2 FQNEAQ. The CDR3 totals 14 residues. V dropped 1 base and J dropped 6 bases, with 11 bases sitting between them. In nucleotides, the CDR3 is TGTGCCAGCAGCTTAGTTCCGGGTTCGGATACGCAGTATTTT. Encoded protein: CASSLVPGSDTQYF.

The chain is built from TRBV25-1 and TRBJ2-7, with 11 bases aligning to TRBD1. The CDR3 is 15 amino acids. Per the germline V gene, CDR1 is MGHDK and CDR2 is SYGVNS. The trim removed 3 bases at V and 5 bases at J, leaving 6 bases unmatched. The CDR3 region is CASSEDRGRVHEQYF. For the CDR3, the DNA is TGTGCCAGCAGTGAGGACAGGGGGCGCGTTCACGAGCAGTACTTC.

J is TRBJ1-4 and V is TRBV6-1; unclear D gene. The germline V gene has CDR1 MNHNS and CDR2 SASEGT. This CDR3 region has 12 residues. Trimming pared 2 bases from V and 10 bases from J, leaving 8 bases between. The CDR3 DNA is TGTGCCAGCAGTGAAATGTTCGGAAAACTGTTTTTT. It is translated as CASSEMFGKLFF.

This clone was detected only a few times. The chain links TRBV19 to TRBJ1-6; a weak D match, TRBD1 (6 bases). The CDR3 runs to 15 residues. Between the trimmed V and J ends, which lost 3 bases and 7 bases, there was a span of 13 bases. Per germline, CDR1 LNHDA and CDR2 SQIVND (reference sequence). CDR3: CASSIQGTANSPLHF. The CDR3 DNA is TGTGCCAGTAGTATCCAGGGGACGGCGAATTCACCCCTCCACTTT.

This clone came up once. The chain has TRBV7-2 and TRBJ2-7, with D unclear. The germline V gene has CDR1 SGHTA and CDR2 FQGNSA. The CDR3 is 12 amino acids. Trimming stripped 3 bases from V and 9 bases from J, with 12 bases between. The CDR3 protein is CASSLTAEVQYF. As DNA, the CDR3 is TGTGCCAGCAGCTTGACGGCTGAGGTGCAGTACTTC.